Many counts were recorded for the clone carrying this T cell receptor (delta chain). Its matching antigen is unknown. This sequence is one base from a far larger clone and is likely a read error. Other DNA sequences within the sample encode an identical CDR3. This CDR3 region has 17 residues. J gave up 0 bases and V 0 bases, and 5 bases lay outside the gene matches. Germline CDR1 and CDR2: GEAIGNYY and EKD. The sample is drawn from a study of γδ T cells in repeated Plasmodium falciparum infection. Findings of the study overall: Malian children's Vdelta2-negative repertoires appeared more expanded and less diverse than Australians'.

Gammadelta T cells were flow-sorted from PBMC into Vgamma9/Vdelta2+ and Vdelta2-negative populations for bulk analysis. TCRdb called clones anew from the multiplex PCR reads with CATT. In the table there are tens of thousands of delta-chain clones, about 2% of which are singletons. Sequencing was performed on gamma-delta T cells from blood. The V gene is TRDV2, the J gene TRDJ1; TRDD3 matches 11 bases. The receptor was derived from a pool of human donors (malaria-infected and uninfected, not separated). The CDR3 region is CACDTLGDTSYTDKLIF. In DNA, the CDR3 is TGTGCCTGTGACACCCTGGGGGATACTTCGTACACCGATAAACTCATCTTT.